The 8 T cell receptor beta chains listed next were all sequenced from one sample in a study of T cell repertoires in cytomegalovirus infection. TCRdb re-derived calls from the reads in MiXCR, one entry per CDR3 protein. The sample holds fewer than 1,000,000 distinct CDR3 sequences, around 32% seen once. These receptors' targets are unknown. The sequenced sample was cultured CD8+ T cells from PBMCs, obtained from culture after CMV antigen stimulation. The receptors were sampled from a human donor in good health (CMV status not recorded). Some clones in this sample may be carry-over from other donors' samples.

This clonotype was seen a handful of times. This chain links TRBV5-4 with TRBJ2-1; D is undetermined. CDR1 and CDR2 (germline): SGHNT, YYREEE (reference sequence). The CDR3 has 13 residues. V was cut by 0 bases and J by 10 bases, with 11 bases left in between. CDR3: CASSLAFIPEQFF. The CDR3 region has the DNA TGTGCCAGCAGCTTGGCCTTTATCCCCGAGCAGTTCTTC. Drawing the rest from reference TRBV5-4 and TRBJ2-1, the complete variable domain is ETGVTQSPTHLIKTRGQQVTLRCSSQSGHNTVSWYQQALGQGPQFIFQYYREEENGRGNFPPRFSGLQFPNYSSELNVNALELDDSALYLCASSLAFIPEQFFGPGTRLTVL.

The chain has TRBV6-6 and TRBJ1-2; D is ambiguous. Germline lookup yields CDR1 MNHNY and CDR2 SVGAGI (reference sequence). V lost 8 bases to trimming and J lost 4 bases, with 14 bases between them. The CDR3 runs 13 residues. The CDR3 protein is CASGPTEIYGYTF. Here the CDR3 DNA reads TGTGCCAGCGGACCAACAGAAATCTATGGCTACACCTTC.

The rearrangement links TRBV29-1 to TRBJ2-1; no reliable D call. Germline CDR1 reads SQVTM; CDR2 reads ANQGSEA. Trimming took off 3 bases at V and 0 bases at J, with 15 bases between the two ends. This CDR3 is 16 amino acids long. CDR3 bases: TGCAGCGTTGAGGGCCGGGCGGCCAGCTCCTACAATGAGCAGTTCTTC. Translated: CSVEGRAASSYNEQFF.

The gene calls are TRBV4-1 and TRBJ2-2, with D possibly matching TRBD2 (5 bases). In germline, CDR1 is MGHRA, CDR2 YSYEKL. CDR3 length equals 16 residues. The V end lost 2 bases, the J end lost 2 bases, and 12 bases lay between the germline ends. The CDR3 nucleotides read TGCGCCAGCAGCCAAACCAGCGGAAGTAACACCGGGGAGCTGTTTTTT. This gives the protein CASSQTSGSNTGELFF.

The V call is TRBV5-6, the J call TRBJ1-1, with a possible D match to TRBD1 (5 bases). The length of the CDR3 is 13 residues. Per the germline V gene, CDR1 is SGHDT and CDR2 is YYEEEE. Trimming took 7 bases from V and 6 from J, leaving 16 bases between them. The CDR3, as DNA: TGTGCCAGCCACCCCGCAGGGACGCCTGAAGCTTTCTTT. Translation: CASHPAGTPEAFF.

This clonotype has just a few counts. J is TRBJ2-1 and V is TRBV27; 7 bases are a match to TRBD2. V lost 6 bases, J lost 7 bases, and 12 bases stayed unmatched. The V gene's germline CDR1 is MNHEY and CDR2 SMNVEV (reference sequence). There are 15 residues in the CDR3. The DNA of the CDR3 is TGTGCCAGCAGCCTGGCGGGACTAATACGGAATGAGCAGTTCTTC. This gives the protein CASSLAGLIRNEQFF.

The V gene is TRBV5-8, the J gene TRBJ2-5; D remains ambiguous. Germline CDR1 SGHTS, CDR2 YDEGEE. Trimming took off 6 bases at V and 5 bases at J, with 17 bases between the two ends. The CDR3 contains 14 residues. The CDR3 DNA is TGTGCCAGCAACGATCCGGTCATCAGGGAGACCCAGTACTTC. It codes for CASNDPVIRETQYF.

About this clonotype: This may come from a read error, since a much larger clone is one base off. V and J are TRBV7-2 and TRBJ2-5, with D uncertain. This CDR3 region has 14 residues. V lost 4 bases and J lost 5, with 14 bases in between. Germline V lookup: CDR1 SGHTA, CDR2 FQGNSA. The CDR3 here is CASSSAHFFETQYF. DNA of the CDR3: TGTGCCAGCAGCTCCGCACACTTTTTCGAGACCCAGTACTTC. Full variable domain (missing parts from reference TRBV7-2 and TRBJ2-5): GAGVSQSPSNKVTEKGKDVELRCDPISGHTALYWYRQSLGQGLEFLIYFQGNSAPDKSGLPSDRFSAERTGGSVSTLTIQRTQQEDSAVYLCASSSAHFFETQYFGPGTRLLVL.